The 18 T cell receptor beta chains below were found in one sample sequenced in a study of CD8 T cells in ankylosing spondylitis. Study-wide results and caveats: Typical of ankylosing spondylitis blood, it appeared, was a TCR beta motif of about eight highly homologous variants.

Their antigens remain unidentified. TCRdb used MiXCR to reprocess the 5' RACE reads, holding one entry per CDR3 protein. The table lists a few hundred thousand distinct CDR3 sequences, 15% to 20% of them singletons. The sequenced sample was blood, either unsorted or a sorted T cell fraction (not recorded which). These receptors were obtained from a male donor with ankylosing spondylitis.

Only one count was recorded for this clonotype. This chain links TRBV28 with TRBJ1-6; D is uncertain. V lost 2 bases to trimming and J lost 0 bases, with 11 bases between them. Per the germline V gene, CDR1 is MDHEN and CDR2 is SYDVKM. The CDR3 runs to 17 residues. This chain's CDR3 is CASSLEGWVSYNSPLHF. Written as DNA, the CDR3 is TGTGCCAGCAGTTTAGAGGGATGGGTCTCCTATAATTCACCCCTCCACTTT.

This clonotype was recorded at least ten times. The rearrangement uses TRBV12-3 or TRBV12-4 and TRBJ1-5; TRBD1 might be the D (6 bases). V gave up 2 bases and J gave up 7 bases, with 15 bases separating them. The CDR3 sequence is 15 residues long. The CDR3 reads CASSLTRGSGQPQHF. CDR3 sequence (DNA): TGTGCCAGCAGTTTAACCAGGGGCAGTGGGCAGCCCCAGCATTTT.

This clonotype was seen only a few times. The chain carries TRBV28 and TRBJ1-1; D gene uncertain. CDR3 length: 12 amino acids. Trimming shortened V by 6 bases and J by 0 bases, and 5 bases separated the two germline ends. Per germline, CDR1 MDHEN and CDR2 SYDVKM. The CDR3: CASRIVNTEAFF. As DNA, the CDR3 is TGTGCCAGCAGGATTGTGAACACTGAAGCTTTCTTT. The full variable domain, its missing parts supplied by reference TRBV28 and TRBJ1-1, is DVKVTQSSRYLVKRTGEKVFLECVQDMDHENMFWYRQDPGLGLRLIYFSYDVKMKEKGDIPEGYSVSREKKERFSLILESASTNQTSMYLCASRIVNTEAFFGQGTRLTVV.

This clonotype was seen a handful of times. The chain carries TRBV3-1 and TRBJ2-1, with a tentative D call TRBD1 (5 bases). Germline lookup yields CDR1 LGHDT and CDR2 YNNKEL (reference sequence). This CDR3 spans 15 amino acids. Trimming removed 0 bases from V and 5 bases from J, with 11 bases in between. Written as DNA, the CDR3 is TGTGCCAGCAGCCAAGACAATAGGGGAAACAATGAGCAGTTCTTC. Translated: CASSQDNRGNNEQFF.

This clonotype was observed a handful of times. The rearrangement joins TRBV5-1 to TRBJ2-3; the D call may be TRBD1 or TRBD2 (6 bases each). There are 15 residues in the CDR3. Trimming stripped 1 base from V and 3 bases from J, with 12 bases between. CDR1 is SGHRS, CDR2 YFSETQ, per germline. The CDR3 DNA sequence: TGCGCCAGCAGCTTGTATGGGGGGCCAACAGATACGCAGTATTTT. Amino acid sequence: CASSLYGGPTDTQYF.

This clonotype has just a few counts. The chain links TRBV4-1 to TRBJ1-2, with TRBD1 identical over 7 bases. CDR1 and CDR2 (germline): MGHRA, YSYEKL. CDR3 length: 15 amino acids. After removal of 4 bases from V and 1 base from J, the junction contained 6 bases not matched to a gene. This CDR3 reads CASSLLTGINYGYTF. Written as DNA, the CDR3 is TGCGCCAGCAGCCTCTTGACAGGGATTAACTATGGCTACACCTTC.

This clonotype was counted between two and nine times. The chain joins TRBV28 to TRBJ1-2, with a tentative D call TRBD1 (6 bases). Germline V gene sequence: CDR1 MDHEN, CDR2 SYDVKM. The V end was cut by 3 bases, the J end by 8 bases, with 22 bases between. CDR3 length: 16 amino acids. The CDR3 spells CASSFRGVSHPNGYTF. In nucleotides, the CDR3 is TGTGCCAGCAGTTTTAGGGGGGTTTCTCACCCAAACGGCTACACCTTC.

This clonotype was counted a few times. The chain carries TRBV7-9 and TRBJ1-1, with D hard to call. CDR3 length equals 15 residues. V dropped 1 base and J dropped 7 bases, with 16 bases sitting between them. Per germline, CDR1 SEHNR and CDR2 FQNEAQ (reference sequence). The CDR3 reads CASSLDGMPAIEAFF. In DNA form, the CDR3 reads TGTGCCAGCAGCTTAGATGGTATGCCAGCTATTGAAGCTTTCTTT.

This clonotype was found many times. The chain recombines TRBV6-5 with TRBJ2-7; 9 nucleotides agree with TRBD2. The CDR3 has 16 amino acids. Trimming took 8 bases from V and 3 from J; bases not matched to a gene: 14. The germline gives CDR1 MNHEY, CDR2 SVGAGI. CDR3 DNA: TGTGCCAGCGCCCCGGGAGCGGGAGGTTCGTTCTACGAGCAGTACTTC. Residues: CASAPGAGGSFYEQYF.

Notes on this clonotype: A much larger clonotype is one base distant, so this may be a read error. V and J are TRBV6-1 and TRBJ2-5, with 7 bases aligning to TRBD1. CDR3 length: 15 amino acids. Per the germline V gene, CDR1 is MNHNS and CDR2 is SASEGT. The CDR3 spells CAGSTYRDSQETQYF. The CDR3 nucleotides are TGTGCCGGCAGTACGTACCGGGACAGCCAAGAGACCCAGTACTTC.

This clonotype was seen only a few times. V is TRBV10-3 and J is TRBJ1-1, with TRBD1 matching over 7 bases. The germline V gene encodes CDR1 ENHRY and CDR2 SYGVKD. The CDR3 covers 14 residues. J was trimmed by 1 base and V by 6 bases; bases with no gene match: 5. The DNA for the CDR3 is TGTGCCATCAGCGCTACAGGGGAGAACACTGAAGCTTTCTTT. Amino acid sequence: CAISATGENTEAFF.

This clonotype was detected only a few times. The chain combines TRBV20-1 with TRBJ1-4; D gene ambiguous. Germline V CDR1 and CDR2: DFQATT, SNEGSKA (reference sequence). The CDR3 has 12 amino acids. V dropped 3 bases and J dropped 5 bases, with 7 bases sitting between them. CDR3 region: CSASSRNEKLFF. As DNA, the CDR3 is TGCAGTGCTAGTTCGAGGAATGAAAAACTGTTTTTT.

This clonotype was seen a handful of times. This chain uses TRBV2 with TRBJ2-5, with D perhaps matching TRBD1 (5 bases). CDR1 and CDR2 (germline): SNHLY, FYNNEI. Trimming stripped 4 bases from V and 2 bases from J, with 14 bases between. The CDR3 is 15 amino acids. CDR3 bases: TGTGCCAGCAGTGCGGGCAGGGCACCTCAAGAGACCCAGTACTTC. This sequence encodes CASSAGRAPQETQYF.

This rearrangement joins TRBV15 to TRBJ2-3; 9 positions match TRBD2. Germline assignment: CDR1 LNHNV and CDR2 YYDKDF (reference sequence). V was clipped by 1 base and J by 6 bases; unmatched bases: 8. The CDR3 has 16 amino acids. CDR3 protein: CATSRGRGGFVDTQYF. The CDR3 nucleotides read TGTGCCACCAGCAGAGGGCGGGGGGGCTTTGTGGATACGCAGTATTTT. Drawing the rest from reference TRBV15 and TRBJ2-3, the complete variable domain is DAMVIQNPRYQVTQFGKPVTLSCSQTLNHNVMYWYQQKSSQAPKLLFHYYDKDFNNEADTPDNFQSRRPNTSFCFLDIRSPGLGDTAMYLCATSRGRGGFVDTQYFGPGTRLTVL.

Only a few counts were recorded for this clonotype. The rearrangement uses TRBV4-1 and TRBJ1-5, with no clear D. Trimming shortened V by 4 bases and J by 0 bases, and 7 bases separated the two germline ends. The germline V gene has CDR1 MGHRA and CDR2 YSYEKL. The CDR3 is 14 residues long. The CDR3 is CASSRPDSNQPQHF. Here the CDR3 DNA reads TGCGCCAGCAGCCGACCCGATAGCAATCAGCCCCAGCATTTT.

The rearrangement uses TRBV9 and TRBJ1-2; 7 bases map to TRBD1. V trimming: 0 bases; J trimming: 4 bases; junction bases outside the gene matches: 6. Germline V gives CDR1 SGDLS, CDR2 YYNGEE. The CDR3 has 15 residues. CDR3 nucleotides: TGTGCCAGCAGCGTAGCTCTTGGGACAGCCTATGGCTACACCTTC. It codes for CASSVALGTAYGYTF.

V gene TRBV24-1 combines with J gene TRBJ2-2; 8 nucleotides line up with TRBD1. Losses at the gene ends were 9 bases for V and 7 bases for J; bases not matched to a gene: 12. The CDR3 consists of 15 residues. Germline V gene data show CDR1 as KGHDR and CDR2 as SFDVKD. The CDR3 reads CATGGRTGRSGELFF. CDR3 nucleotide sequence: TGTGCCACCGGCGGACGGACAGGGCGGAGCGGGGAGCTGTTTTTT.

In this sample, this clonotype turned up a few times. The chain has TRBV5-1 and TRBJ2-6; D unresolved. The CDR3 loop spans 16 amino acids. CDR1 and CDR2 (germline): SGHRS, YFSETQ. Trimming pared 0 bases from V and 2 bases from J, leaving 9 bases between. Written as DNA, the CDR3 is TGCGCCAGCAGCTTGGACGCCTTCGCTGGGGCCAACGTCCTGACTTTC. It encodes CASSLDAFAGANVLTF.